This T cell receptor beta chain was identified in a study of PD-1 blockade in mismatch repair-deficient tumors. Study-wide results and limits: Rapid post-treatment expansion, then contraction, generally preceding radiologic response, marked tumor-resident clones.

Regarding this clone: Its antigen is as yet unknown.

PCR or immunohistochemistry showed mismatch repair deficiency in every enrolled patient. Germline V gene sequence: CDR1 MNHEY, CDR2 SMNVEV (reference sequence). V shed 2 bases and J shed 1 base, with 17 bases lying between them. The CDR3 length is 17 residues. Profiling relied on immunoSEQ multiplex PCR, and the TCRdb table lists in-frame clones only, not all of them. The profile shows 15,000 to 20,000 clones, roughly 83% of them singletons. V gene TRBV27 combines with J gene TRBJ2-5; tentative D call: TRBD2 (6 bases). This TCR was recovered from an adult with mismatch repair-deficient cancer. The source material was PBMCs, sampled before pembrolizumab treatment. This chain's CDR3 is CASSLGVGTWGQETQYF. The CDR3 region has the DNA TGTGCCAGCAGTTTAGGAGTGGGGACTTGGGGCCAAGAGACCCAGTACTTC.